This T cell receptor beta chain was captured by sequencing in a study of regulatory T cells in long-lasting Graves disease. Study results and caveats: Reduced TCR diversity was observed in persistent Graves' patients versus newly diagnosed patients.

On this clonotype itself: Its antigen is undetermined.

Between the trimmed V and J ends, which lost 4 bases and 7 bases, there was a span of 22 bases. This CDR3 is 17 amino acids long. The germline CDR1 and CDR2 sequences are SGHTA and FQGTGA. Time point here: newly diagnosed GD, antithyroid drugs for less than 3 months. The TCR library was made from RNA that had been extracted from PBMCs in TRIzol. Graves' disease diagnosis relied on American Thyroid Association guidelines. To make TCR beta libraries, researchers used iRepertoire HTBI primers and Arm-PCR of CDR3 regions. Using its own MiXCR run on the multiplex PCR reads, TCRdb lists one record per CDR3 protein. The sample lists about 440,000 distinct CDR3 sequences; about a sixth were seen once. These data were likewise used in another study, on T cells in Graves' hyperthyroidism and ophthalmopathy.

The sample here was peripheral blood mononuclear cells (PBMCs), taken at new diagnosis, from a patient treated with antithyroid drugs. The chain links TRBV7-3 to TRBJ2-2; D perhaps matches TRBD1 (5 bases). This sequence originates from a woman between 18 and 29 years old with Graves disease. The CDR3 spells CASSSQVRTLWGGELFF. CDR3 nucleotides: TGTGCCAGCAGCTCACAGGTCCGGACCTTGTGGGGCGGGGAGCTGTTTTTT.